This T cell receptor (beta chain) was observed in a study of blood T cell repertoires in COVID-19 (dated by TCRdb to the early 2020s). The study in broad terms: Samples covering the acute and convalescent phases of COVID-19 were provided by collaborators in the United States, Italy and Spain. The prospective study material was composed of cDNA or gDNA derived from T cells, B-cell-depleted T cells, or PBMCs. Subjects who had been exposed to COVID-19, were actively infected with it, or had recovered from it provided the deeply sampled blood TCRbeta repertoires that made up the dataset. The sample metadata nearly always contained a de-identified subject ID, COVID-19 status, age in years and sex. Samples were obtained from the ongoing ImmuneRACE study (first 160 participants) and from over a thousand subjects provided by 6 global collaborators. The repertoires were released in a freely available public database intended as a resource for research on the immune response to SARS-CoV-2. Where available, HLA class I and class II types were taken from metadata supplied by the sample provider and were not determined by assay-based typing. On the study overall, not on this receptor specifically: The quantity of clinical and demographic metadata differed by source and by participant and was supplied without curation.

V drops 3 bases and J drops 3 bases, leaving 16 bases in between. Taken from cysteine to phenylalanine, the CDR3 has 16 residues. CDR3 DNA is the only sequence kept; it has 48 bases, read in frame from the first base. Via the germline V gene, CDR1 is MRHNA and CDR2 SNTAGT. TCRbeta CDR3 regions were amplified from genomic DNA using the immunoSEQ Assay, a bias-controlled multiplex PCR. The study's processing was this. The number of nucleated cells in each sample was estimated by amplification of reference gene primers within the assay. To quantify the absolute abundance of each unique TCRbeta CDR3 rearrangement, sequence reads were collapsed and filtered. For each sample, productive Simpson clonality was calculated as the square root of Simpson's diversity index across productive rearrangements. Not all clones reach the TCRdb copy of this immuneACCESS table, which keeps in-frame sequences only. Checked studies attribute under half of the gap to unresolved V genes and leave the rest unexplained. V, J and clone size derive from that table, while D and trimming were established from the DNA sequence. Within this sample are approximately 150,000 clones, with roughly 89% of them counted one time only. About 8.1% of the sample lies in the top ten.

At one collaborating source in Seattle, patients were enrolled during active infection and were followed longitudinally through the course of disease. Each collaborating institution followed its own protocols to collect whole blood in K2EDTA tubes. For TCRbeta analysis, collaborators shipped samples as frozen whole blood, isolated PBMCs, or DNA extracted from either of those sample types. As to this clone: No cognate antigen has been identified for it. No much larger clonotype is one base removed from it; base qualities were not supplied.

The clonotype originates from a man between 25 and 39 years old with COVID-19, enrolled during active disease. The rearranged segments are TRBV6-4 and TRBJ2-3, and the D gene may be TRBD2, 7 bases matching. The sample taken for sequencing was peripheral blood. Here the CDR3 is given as CASSEGAGEVTDTQYF. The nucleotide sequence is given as TGTGCCAGCAGTGAGGGGGCGGGAGAAGTGACAGATACGCAGTATTTT.